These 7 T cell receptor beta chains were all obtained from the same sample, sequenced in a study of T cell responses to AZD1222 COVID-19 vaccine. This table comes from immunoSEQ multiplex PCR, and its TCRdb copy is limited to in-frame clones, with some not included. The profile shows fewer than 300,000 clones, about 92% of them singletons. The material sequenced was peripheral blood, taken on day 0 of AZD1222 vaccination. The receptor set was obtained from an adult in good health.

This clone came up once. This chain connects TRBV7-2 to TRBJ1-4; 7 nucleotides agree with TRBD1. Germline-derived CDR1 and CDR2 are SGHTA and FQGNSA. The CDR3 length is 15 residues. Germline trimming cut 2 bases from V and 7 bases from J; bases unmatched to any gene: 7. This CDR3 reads CASSLSKGAGEKLFF. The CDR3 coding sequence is TGTGCCAGCAGCTTATCGAAGGGGGCGGGTGAAAAACTGTTTTTT.

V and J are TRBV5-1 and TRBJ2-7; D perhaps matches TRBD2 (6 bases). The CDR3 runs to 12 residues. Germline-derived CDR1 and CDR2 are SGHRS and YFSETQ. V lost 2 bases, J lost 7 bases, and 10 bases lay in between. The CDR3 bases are TGCGCCAGCAGCTTAGACGGGAGTGAGCAGTACTTC. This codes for CASSLDGSEQYF.

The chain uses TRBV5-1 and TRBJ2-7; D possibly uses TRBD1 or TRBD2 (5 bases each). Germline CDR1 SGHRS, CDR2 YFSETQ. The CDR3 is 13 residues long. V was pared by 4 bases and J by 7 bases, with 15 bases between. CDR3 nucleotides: TGCGCCAGCAGCATGACAGTTGAGGGGGAGCAGTACTTC. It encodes CASSMTVEGEQYF.

The CDR3 DNA is TGTGCCAGCAGTTTAGATCTACAGGGGCAAGAGACCCAGTACTTC. Its protein product is CASSLDLQGQETQYF. The chain carries TRBV28 and TRBJ2-5; 7 bases are a match to TRBD1. Germline CDR1 reads MDHEN; CDR2 reads SYDVKM. The CDR3 has 15 amino acids. V was pared by 2 bases and J by 2 bases, with 5 bases of the junction left unmatched. Together with reference TRBV28 and TRBJ2-5, the CDR3 gives the full variable domain: DVKVTQSSRYLVKRTGEKVFLECVQDMDHENMFWYRQDPGLGLRLIYFSYDVKMKEKGDIPEGYSVSREKKERFSLILESASTNQTSMYLCASSLDLQGQETQYFGPGTRLLVL.

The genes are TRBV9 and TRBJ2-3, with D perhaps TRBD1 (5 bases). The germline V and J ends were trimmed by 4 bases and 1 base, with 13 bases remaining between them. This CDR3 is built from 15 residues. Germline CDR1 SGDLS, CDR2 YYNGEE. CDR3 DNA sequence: TGTGCCAGCAGCATCGACAGCCCCGGCACAGATACGCAGTATTTT. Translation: CASSIDSPGTDTQYF.

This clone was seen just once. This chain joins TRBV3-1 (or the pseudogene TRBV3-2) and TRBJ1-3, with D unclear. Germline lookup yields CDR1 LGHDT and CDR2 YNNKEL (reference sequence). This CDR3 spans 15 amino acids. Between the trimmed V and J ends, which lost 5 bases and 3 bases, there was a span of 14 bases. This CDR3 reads CASSFRVTGGNTIYF. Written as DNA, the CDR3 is TGTGCCAGCAGCTTTCGGGTGACTGGTGGAAACACCATATATTTT.

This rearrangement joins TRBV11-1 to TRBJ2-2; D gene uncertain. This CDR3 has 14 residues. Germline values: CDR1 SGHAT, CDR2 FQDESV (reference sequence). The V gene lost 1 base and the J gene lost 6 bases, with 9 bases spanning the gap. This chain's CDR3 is CASSLDPSAGELFF. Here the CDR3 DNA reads TGTGCCAGCAGCTTAGATCCCAGCGCCGGGGAGCTGTTTTTT.